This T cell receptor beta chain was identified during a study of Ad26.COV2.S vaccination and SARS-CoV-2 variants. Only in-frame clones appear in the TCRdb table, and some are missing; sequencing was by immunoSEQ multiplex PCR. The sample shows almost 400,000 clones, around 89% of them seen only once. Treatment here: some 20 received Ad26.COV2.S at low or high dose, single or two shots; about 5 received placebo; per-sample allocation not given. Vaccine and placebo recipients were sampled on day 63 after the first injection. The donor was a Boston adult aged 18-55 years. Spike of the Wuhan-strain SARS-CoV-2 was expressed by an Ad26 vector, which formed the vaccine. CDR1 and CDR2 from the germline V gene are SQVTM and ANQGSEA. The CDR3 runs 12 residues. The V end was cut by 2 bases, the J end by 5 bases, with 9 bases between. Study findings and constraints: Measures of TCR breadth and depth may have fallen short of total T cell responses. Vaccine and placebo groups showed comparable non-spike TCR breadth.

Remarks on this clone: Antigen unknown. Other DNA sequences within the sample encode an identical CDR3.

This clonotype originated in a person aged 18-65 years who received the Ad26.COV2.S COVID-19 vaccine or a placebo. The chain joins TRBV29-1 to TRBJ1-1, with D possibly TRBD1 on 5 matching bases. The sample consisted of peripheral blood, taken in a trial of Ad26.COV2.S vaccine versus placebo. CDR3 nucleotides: TGCAGCGTTGAAAGGGGACGGACTGAAGCTTTCTTT. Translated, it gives CSVERGRTEAFF.